Here is one T cell receptor beta chain with its context. Its matching antigen is unknown. The sample originates from a study of beta chain features in type 1 diabetes. Germline V gene sequence: CDR1 MNHEY, CDR2 SMNVEV (reference sequence). The length of the CDR3 is 14 residues. The V and J ends lost 7 bases and 2 bases, in that order; junction bases with no gene match: 5. Expressed TCRB transcripts were sequenced after all isolated RNA was converted to cDNA. Here immunoSEQ multiplex PCR was the method, and the copy in TCRdb shows in-frame clones only, minus some. This sample carries about 300,000 clones, roughly 13% of them seen once, and the ten largest clones take roughly 0.016%. Study observations and caveats: Shorter TCRB CDR3s, moderately but significantly so, were found in Type 1 diabetes patients in all four CD4+ subsets. Shorter templates might be favored by PCR, equally in patients and controls. For patients, the naive, central memory and Treg TCRB repertoires appeared more alike than for healthy donors.

Donors underwent one heparinised blood draw, around 100 mL on average. A sort by CD45RO/CCR7/CD25/CD127/CD95/CD27 yielded CD4+ naive, central memory, regulatory and stem cell-like memory cells. The TCR was taken from a woman aged 18-29 years with type 1 diabetes. The chain uses TRBV27 and TRBJ2-3; 8 bases are shared with TRBD1. The sample taken for sequencing was naive CD4+ T cells from blood. The CDR3 sequence: CASIPGGFTDTQYF. DNA of the CDR3: TGTGCCAGCATACCAGGGGGCTTCACAGATACGCAGTATTTT.